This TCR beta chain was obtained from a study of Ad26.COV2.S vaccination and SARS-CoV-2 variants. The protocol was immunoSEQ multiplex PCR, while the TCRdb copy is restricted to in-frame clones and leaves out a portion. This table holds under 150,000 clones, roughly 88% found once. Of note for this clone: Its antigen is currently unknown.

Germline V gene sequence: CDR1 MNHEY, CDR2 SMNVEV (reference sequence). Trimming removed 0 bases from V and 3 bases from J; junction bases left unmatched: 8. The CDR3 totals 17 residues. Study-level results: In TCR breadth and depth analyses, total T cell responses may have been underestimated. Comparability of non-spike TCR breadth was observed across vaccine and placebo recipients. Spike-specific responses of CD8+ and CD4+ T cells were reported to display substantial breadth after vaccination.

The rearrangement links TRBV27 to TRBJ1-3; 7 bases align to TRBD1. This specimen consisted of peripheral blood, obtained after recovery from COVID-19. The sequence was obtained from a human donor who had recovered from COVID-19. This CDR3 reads CASSLSSGTVGGNTIYF. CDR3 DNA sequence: TGTGCCAGCAGTTTATCTTCCGGGACAGTCGGTGGAAACACCATATATTTT.